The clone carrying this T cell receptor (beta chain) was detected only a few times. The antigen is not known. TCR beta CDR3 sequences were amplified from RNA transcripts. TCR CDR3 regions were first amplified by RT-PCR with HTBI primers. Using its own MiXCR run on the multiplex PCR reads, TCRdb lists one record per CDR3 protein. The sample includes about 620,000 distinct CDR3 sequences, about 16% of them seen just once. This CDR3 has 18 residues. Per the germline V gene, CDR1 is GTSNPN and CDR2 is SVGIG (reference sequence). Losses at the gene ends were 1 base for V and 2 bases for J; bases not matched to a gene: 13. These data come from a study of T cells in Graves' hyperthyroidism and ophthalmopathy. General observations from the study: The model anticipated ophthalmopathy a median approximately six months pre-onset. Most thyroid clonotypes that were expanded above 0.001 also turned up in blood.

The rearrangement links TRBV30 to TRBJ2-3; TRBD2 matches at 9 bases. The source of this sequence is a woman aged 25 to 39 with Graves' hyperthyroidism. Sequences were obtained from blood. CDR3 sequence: CAWSGLRREGGVTDTQYF. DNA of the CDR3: TGTGCCTGGAGTGGATTAAGGCGGGAGGGGGGGGTCACAGATACGCAGTATTTT.